Following are 15 T cell receptor beta chains from one sample sequenced in a study of blood T cell repertoires in COVID-19. Profiled with immunoSEQ multiplex PCR; TCRdb holds only in-frame clones, not every one. Of 200,000 to 300,000 clones in the sample, approximately 86% were seen once. Sequencing used peripheral blood. The receptors come from a woman aged 70-85 years with active or convalescent COVID-19.

The V call is TRBV5-1, the J call TRBJ1-2; 8 bases map to TRBD1. This CDR3 region has 13 residues. The germline V gene has CDR1 SGHRS and CDR2 YFSETQ. Germline trimming cut 4 bases from V and 3 bases from J; bases unmatched to any gene: 2. In nucleotides, the CDR3 is TGCGCCAGCAGCCAGACAGGGGACTATGGCTACACCTTC. This translates into CASSQTGDYGYTF.

The V and J genes are TRBV5-1 and TRBJ2-1; 9 bases agree with TRBD1. The CDR3 runs 13 residues. Germline CDR1 reads SGHRS; CDR2 reads YFSETQ. The trim removed 3 bases at V and 9 bases at J, leaving 4 bases unmatched. The DNA for the CDR3 is TGCGCCAGCAGCTCGGGACAGGGCGGTGAGCAGTTCTTC. It codes for CASSSGQGGEQFF.

The chain recombines TRBV10-1 with TRBJ1-2; no definite D call. Germline V gene lookup returns CDR1 WNHNN and CDR2 SYGVQD (reference sequence). The V end lost 0 bases, the J end lost 4 bases, and 12 bases lay between the germline ends. This CDR3 spans 15 amino acids. The CDR3 spells CASSESWGGPYGYTF. The CDR3 bases are TGCGCCAGCAGTGAGTCGTGGGGAGGCCCCTATGGCTACACCTTC.

V gene TRBV6-5 combines with J gene TRBJ1-5; D gene ambiguous. The CDR3 sequence is 13 residues long. CDR1 is MNHEY, CDR2 SVGAGI, per germline. Trimming took 0 bases from V and 7 from J, leaving 7 bases between them. The chain's CDR3 is CASSYSPRQPQHF. The CDR3 nucleotides read TGTGCCAGCAGTTACTCCCCCCGGCAGCCCCAGCATTTT.

J is TRBJ1-1 and V is TRBV19; TRBD1 agrees at 8 bases. Losses at the gene ends were 3 bases for V and 6 bases for J; bases not matched to a gene: 9. The germline V gene has CDR1 LNHDA and CDR2 SQIVND (reference sequence). The CDR3 runs to 15 residues. The CDR3 loop reads CASSIRRTGRPEAFF. The CDR3 DNA is TGTGCCAGTAGTATCCGACGGACAGGGCGTCCTGAAGCTTTCTTT.

The count of this clone is one. V gene TRBV6-5 combines with J gene TRBJ1-4; D is possibly TRBD1 (6 bases). CDR3 length equals 14 residues. Trimming took 7 bases from V and 7 from J, leaving 16 bases between them. In germline, CDR1 is MNHEY, CDR2 SVGAGI. Here the CDR3 reads CASTRGAGGEKLFF. CDR3 DNA: TGTGCCAGCACACGGGGGGCGGGAGGTGAAAAACTGTTTTTT.

The table lists this clone with a count of one. The V call is TRBV15, the J call TRBJ1-5; no reliable D call. This CDR3 region has 13 residues. CDR1 is LNHNV and CDR2 is YYDKDF in the germline V gene (reference sequence). Trimming removed 5 bases at V and 3 bases at J, with 8 bases between. CDR3 sequence reads: CATSRQANQPQHF. The CDR3 region has the DNA TGTGCCACCAGCCGGCAGGCCAATCAGCCCCAGCATTTT.

This chain uses TRBV5-1 with TRBJ2-7, with D maybe TRBD1 (5 bases). Germline V gives CDR1 SGHRS, CDR2 YFSETQ. Trimming left V 7 bases short and J 0 bases short, with 20 bases between. This CDR3 has 16 residues. CDR3 sequence: CASGSGIVPSSYEQYF. The CDR3 coding sequence is TGCGCCAGCGGGTCAGGGATAGTCCCGAGCTCCTACGAGCAGTACTTC.

This clone was found once. The CDR3 protein is CASSEYGETGELFF. In DNA, the CDR3 is TGTGCCAGCAGTGAATACGGGGAGACCGGGGAGCTGTTTTTT. The rearrangement uses TRBV6-1 and TRBJ2-2; D possibly corresponds to TRBD2 (5 bases). V was pared by 2 bases and J by 5 bases, with 9 bases between. Germline CDR1 and CDR2: MNHNS and SASEGT. The CDR3 has 14 residues.

The chain uses TRBV19 and TRBJ1-2; TRBD1 might be the D (5 bases). The ends were cut back, 1 base at V and 2 bases at J, with 17 bases in the middle. The CDR3 spans 17 residues. Per the germline V gene, CDR1 is LNHDA and CDR2 is SQIVND (reference sequence). The CDR3 nucleotides read TGTGCCAGTAGTATAGCCCCTCGTCGGGGGATAAACTATGGCTACACCTTC. Its protein is CASSIAPRRGINYGYTF.

Regarding this clone: Different DNA sequences within this sample yield the same CDR3. This chain uses TRBV9 with TRBJ1-2; D perhaps matches TRBD1 (6 bases). The ends were cut back, 2 bases at V and 3 bases at J, with 8 bases in the middle. Germline V lookup: CDR1 SGDLS, CDR2 YYNGEE. The CDR3 loop spans 13 amino acids. The CDR3 loop reads CASSVDRDYGYTF. The CDR3 nucleotides read TGTGCCAGCAGCGTGGACAGAGACTATGGCTACACCTTC.

V and J are TRBV12-2 and TRBJ1-5; the table's D call, TRBD1, has no DNA check behind it. TRBV12-2 has pseudogene status. The CDR3 sequence is 16 residues long. In DNA form, the CDR3 reads TGTGCAAGTCGCTTAGGGACAGGGGACAGCAATCAGCCCCAGCATTTT. It translates to CASRLGTGDSNQPQHF.

V and J are TRBV7-8 and TRBJ1-2; D gene uncertain. CDR1 and CDR2 from the germline V gene are SGHVS and FQNEAQ. CDR3 length: 13 residues. The V gene lost 1 base and the J gene lost 4 bases, with 7 bases spanning the gap. The CDR3, as DNA: TGTGCCAGCAGCTTAGGGGCAGGCTATGGCTACACCTTC. Translating it yields CASSLGAGYGYTF.

The chain uses TRBV9 and TRBJ1-6; D not certain. Germline CDR1 reads SGDLS; CDR2 reads YYNGEE. The CDR3 runs to 15 residues. The V and J ends lost 4 bases and 7 bases respectively, with 15 bases between them. The CDR3 sequence is CASSLTTHLNSPLHF. DNA for the CDR3: TGTGCCAGCAGCCTAACGACACATCTCAATTCACCCCTCCACTTT.

The chain uses TRBV5-1 and TRBJ2-1; D possibly corresponds to TRBD2 (6 bases). V was pared by 1 base and J by 1 base, with 12 bases between. This CDR3 comprises 16 residues. CDR1 is SGHRS and CDR2 is YFSETQ in the germline V gene. The CDR3 is CASSLWAGRSYNEQFF. CDR3 coding DNA: TGCGCCAGCAGCTTGTGGGCGGGGCGGTCCTACAATGAGCAGTTCTTC. The full variable domain, with the rest looked up from reference TRBV5-1 and TRBJ2-1, is KAGVTQTPRYLIKTRGQQVTLSCSPISGHRSVSWYQQTPGQGLQFLFEYFSETQRNKGNFPGRFSGRQFSNSRSEMNVSTLELGDSALYLCASSLWAGRSYNEQFFGPGTRLTVL.